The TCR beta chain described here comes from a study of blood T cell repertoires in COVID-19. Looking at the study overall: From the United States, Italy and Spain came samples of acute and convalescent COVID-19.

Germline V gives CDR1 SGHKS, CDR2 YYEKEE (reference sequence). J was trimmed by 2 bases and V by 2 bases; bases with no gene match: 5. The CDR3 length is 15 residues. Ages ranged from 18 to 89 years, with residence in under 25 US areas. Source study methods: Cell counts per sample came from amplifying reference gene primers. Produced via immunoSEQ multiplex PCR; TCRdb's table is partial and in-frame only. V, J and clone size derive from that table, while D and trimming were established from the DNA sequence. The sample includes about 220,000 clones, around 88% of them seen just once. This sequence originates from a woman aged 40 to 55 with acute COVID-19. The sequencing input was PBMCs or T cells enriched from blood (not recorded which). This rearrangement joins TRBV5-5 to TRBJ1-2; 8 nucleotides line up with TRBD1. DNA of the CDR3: TGTGCCAGCAGCTTTAAGGGACAGGCAAACTATGGCTACACCTTC. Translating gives CASSFKGQANYGYTF.